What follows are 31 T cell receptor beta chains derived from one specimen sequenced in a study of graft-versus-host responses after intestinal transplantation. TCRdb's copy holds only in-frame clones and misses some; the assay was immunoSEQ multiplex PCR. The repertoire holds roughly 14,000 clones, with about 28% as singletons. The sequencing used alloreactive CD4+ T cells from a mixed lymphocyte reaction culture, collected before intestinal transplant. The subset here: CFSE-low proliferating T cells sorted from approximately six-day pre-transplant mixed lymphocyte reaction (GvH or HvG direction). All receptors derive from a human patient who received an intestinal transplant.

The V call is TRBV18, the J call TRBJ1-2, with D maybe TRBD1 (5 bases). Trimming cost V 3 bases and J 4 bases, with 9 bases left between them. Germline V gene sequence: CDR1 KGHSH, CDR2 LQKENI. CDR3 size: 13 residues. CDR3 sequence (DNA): TGTGCCAGCTCACCGGGGGAGATCTATGGCTACACCTTC. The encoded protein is CASSPGEIYGYTF.

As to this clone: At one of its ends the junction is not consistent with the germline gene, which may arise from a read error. The CDR3 bases are TGTGTCAGCTCACCAAGACTAGTAGCAGATACGCAGTATTTT. The encoded protein is CVSSPRLVADTQYF. J is TRBJ2-3 and V is TRBV18; the D gene is possibly TRBD2 (6 bases). Germline-derived CDR1 and CDR2 are KGHSH and LQKENI. This CDR3 comprises 14 residues.

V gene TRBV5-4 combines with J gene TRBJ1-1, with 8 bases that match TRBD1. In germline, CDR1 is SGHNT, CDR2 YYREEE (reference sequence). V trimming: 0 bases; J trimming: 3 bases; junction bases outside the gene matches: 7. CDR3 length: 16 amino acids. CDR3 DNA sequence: TGTGCCAGCAGCTTGGTCGGACAGGGTTTGGACACTGAAGCTTTCTTT. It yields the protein CASSLVGQGLDTEAFF.

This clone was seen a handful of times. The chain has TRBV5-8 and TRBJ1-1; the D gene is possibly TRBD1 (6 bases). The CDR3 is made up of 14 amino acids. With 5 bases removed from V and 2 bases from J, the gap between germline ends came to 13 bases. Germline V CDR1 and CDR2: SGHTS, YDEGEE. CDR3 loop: CASSRDRLNTEAFF. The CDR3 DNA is TGTGCCAGCAGTCGCGACAGGCTCAACACTGAAGCTTTCTTT.

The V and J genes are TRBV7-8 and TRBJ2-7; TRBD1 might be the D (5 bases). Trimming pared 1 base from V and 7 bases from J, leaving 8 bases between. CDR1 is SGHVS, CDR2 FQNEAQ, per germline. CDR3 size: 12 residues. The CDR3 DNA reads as TGTGCCAGCAGCTTAGGGGGCGTTGAGCAGTACTTC. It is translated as CASSLGGVEQYF.

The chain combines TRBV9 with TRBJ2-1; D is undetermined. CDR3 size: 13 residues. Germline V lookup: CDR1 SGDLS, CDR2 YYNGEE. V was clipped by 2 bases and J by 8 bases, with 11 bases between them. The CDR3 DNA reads TGTGCCAGCAGCGTTTCCATCCGGGATGAGCAGTTCTTC. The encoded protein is CASSVSIRDEQFF.

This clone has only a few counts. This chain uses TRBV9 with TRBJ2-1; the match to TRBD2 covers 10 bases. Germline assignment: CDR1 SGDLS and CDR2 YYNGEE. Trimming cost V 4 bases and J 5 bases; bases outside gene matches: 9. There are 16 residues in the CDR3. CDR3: CASSILTSGRNNEQFF. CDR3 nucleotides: TGTGCCAGCAGCATCTTGACTAGCGGGCGTAACAATGAGCAGTTCTTC. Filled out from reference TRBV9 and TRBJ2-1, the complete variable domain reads DSGVTQTPKHLITATGQRVTLRCSPRSGDLSVYWYQQSLDQGLQFLIQYYNGEERAKGNILERFSAQQFPDLHSELNLSSLELGDSALYFCASSILTSGRNNEQFFGPGTRLTVL.

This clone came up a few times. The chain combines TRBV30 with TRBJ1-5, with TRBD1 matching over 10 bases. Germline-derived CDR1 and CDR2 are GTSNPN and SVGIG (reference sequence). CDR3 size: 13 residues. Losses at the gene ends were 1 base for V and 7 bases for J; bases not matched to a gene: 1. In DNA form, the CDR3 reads TGTGCCTGGAGTGGACAGGGGGCACAGCCCCAGCATTTT. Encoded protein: CAWSGQGAQPQHF.

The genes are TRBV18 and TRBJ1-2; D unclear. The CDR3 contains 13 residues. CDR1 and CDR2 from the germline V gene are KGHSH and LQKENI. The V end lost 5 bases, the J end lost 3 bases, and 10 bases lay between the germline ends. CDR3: CASSADKYYGYTF. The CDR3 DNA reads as TGTGCCAGCTCAGCCGACAAGTACTATGGCTACACCTTC.

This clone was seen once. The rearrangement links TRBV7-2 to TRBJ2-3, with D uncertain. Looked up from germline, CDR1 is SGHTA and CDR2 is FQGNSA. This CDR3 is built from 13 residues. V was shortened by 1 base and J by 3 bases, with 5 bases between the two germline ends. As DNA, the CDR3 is TGTGCCAGCAGCTTAGGGCGAACAGATACGCAGTATTTT. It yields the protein CASSLGRTDTQYF. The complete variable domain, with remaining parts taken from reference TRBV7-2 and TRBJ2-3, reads GAGVSQSPSNKVTEKGKDVELRCDPISGHTALYWYRQSLGQGLEFLIYFQGNSAPDKSGLPSDRFSAERTGGSVSTLTIQRTQQEDSAVYLCASSLGRTDTQYFGPGTRLTVL.

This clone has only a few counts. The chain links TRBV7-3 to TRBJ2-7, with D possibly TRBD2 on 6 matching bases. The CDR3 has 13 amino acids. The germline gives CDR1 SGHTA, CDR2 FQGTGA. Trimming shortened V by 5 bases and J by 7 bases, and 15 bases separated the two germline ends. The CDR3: CASSPRLGQEQYF. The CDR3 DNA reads TGTGCCAGCAGCCCAAGACTAGGTCAAGAGCAGTACTTC.

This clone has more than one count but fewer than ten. The chain's CDR3 is CASSRRGNYGYTF. The CDR3 DNA sequence: TGTGCCAGCAGTCGCAGGGGTAACTATGGCTACACCTTC. The chain recombines TRBV6-6 with TRBJ1-2; possibly TRBD1 for D (6 bases). V was cut by 5 bases and J by 1 base, with 8 bases left in between. The germline gives CDR1 MNHNY, CDR2 SVGAGI (reference sequence). The CDR3 has 13 residues.

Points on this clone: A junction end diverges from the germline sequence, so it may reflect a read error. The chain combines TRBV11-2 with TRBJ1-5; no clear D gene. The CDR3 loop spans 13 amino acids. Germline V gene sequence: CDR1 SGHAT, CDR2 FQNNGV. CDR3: CASSLEICQPQHF. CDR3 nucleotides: TGTGCCAGCAGTTTAGAGATCTGTCAGCCCCAGCATTTT. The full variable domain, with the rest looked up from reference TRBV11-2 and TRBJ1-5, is EAGVAQSPRYKIIEKRQSVAFWCNPISGHATLYWYQQILGQGPKLLIQFQNNGVVDDSQLPKDRFSAERLKGVDSTLKIQPAKLEDSAVYLCASSLEICQPQHFGDGTRLSIL.

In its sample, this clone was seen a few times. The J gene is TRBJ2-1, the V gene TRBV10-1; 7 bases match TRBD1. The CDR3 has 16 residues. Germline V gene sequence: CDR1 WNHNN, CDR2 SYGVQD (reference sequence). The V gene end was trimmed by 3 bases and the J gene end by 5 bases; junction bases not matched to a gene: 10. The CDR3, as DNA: TGCGCCAGCAGTGAAACACAGGGGTCCATGGACAATGAGCAGTTCTTC. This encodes CASSETQGSMDNEQFF.

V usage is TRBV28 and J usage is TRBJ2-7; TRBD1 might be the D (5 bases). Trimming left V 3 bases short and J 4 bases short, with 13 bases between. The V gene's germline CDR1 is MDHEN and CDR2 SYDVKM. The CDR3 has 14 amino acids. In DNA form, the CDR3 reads TGTGCCAGCAGTTTTCGCCAGGGCGTATACGAGCAGTACTTC. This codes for CASSFRQGVYEQYF. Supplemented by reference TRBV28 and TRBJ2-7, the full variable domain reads DVKVTQSSRYLVKRTGEKVFLECVQDMDHENMFWYRQDPGLGLRLIYFSYDVKMKEKGDIPEGYSVSREKKERFSLILESASTNQTSMYLCASSFRQGVYEQYFGPGTRLTVT.

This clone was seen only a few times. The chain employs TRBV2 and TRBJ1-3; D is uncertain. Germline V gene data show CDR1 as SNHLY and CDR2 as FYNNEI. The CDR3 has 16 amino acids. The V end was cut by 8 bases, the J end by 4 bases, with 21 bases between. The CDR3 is CASVGFLPLGGNTIYF. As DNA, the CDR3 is TGTGCCAGCGTGGGTTTTCTGCCCCTCGGGGGAAACACCATATATTTT.

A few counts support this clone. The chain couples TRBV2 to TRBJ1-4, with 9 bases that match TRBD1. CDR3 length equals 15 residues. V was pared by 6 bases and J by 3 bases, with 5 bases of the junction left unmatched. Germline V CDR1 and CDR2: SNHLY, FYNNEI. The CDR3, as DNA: TGTGCCAGCAGGATACAGGGGGCCCCTAATGAAAAACTGTTTTTT. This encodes CASRIQGAPNEKLFF.

The CDR3 bases are TGTGCCAGCAGGGGGACAGCTACCTACGAGCAGTACTTC. This translates into CASRGTATYEQYF. The V gene is TRBV6-5, the J gene TRBJ2-7; 7 nucleotides match TRBD1. This CDR3 is built from 13 residues. Germline V CDR1 and CDR2: MNHEY, SVGAGI. The ends lost 6 bases at V and 2 bases at J; junction bases unmatched: 4.

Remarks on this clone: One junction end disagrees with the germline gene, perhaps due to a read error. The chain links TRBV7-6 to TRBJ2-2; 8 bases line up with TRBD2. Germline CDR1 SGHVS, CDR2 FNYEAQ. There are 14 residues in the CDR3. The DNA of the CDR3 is TGTGCCAGCAGCTTAAGGCGGGAGGACCGGGGAGCTGTTTTT. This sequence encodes CASSLRREDRGAVF.

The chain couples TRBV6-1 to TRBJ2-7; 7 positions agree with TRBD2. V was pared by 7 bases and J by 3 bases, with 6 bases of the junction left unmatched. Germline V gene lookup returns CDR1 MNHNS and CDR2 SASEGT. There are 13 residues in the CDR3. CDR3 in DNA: TGTGCCAGCACGCGACGGGAGGTCTACGAGCAGTACTTC. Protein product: CASTRREVYEQYF.

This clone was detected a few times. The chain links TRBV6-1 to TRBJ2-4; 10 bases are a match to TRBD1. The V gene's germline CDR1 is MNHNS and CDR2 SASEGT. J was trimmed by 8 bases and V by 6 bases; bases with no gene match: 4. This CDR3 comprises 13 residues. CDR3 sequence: CASRTGGGHIQYF. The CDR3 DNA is TGTGCCAGCAGGACAGGGGGCGGACACATTCAGTACTTC.

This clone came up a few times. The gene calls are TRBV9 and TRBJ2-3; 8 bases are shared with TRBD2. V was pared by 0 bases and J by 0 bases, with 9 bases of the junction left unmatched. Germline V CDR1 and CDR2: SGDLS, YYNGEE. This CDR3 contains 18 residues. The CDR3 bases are TGTGCCAGCAGCGTAGCTCCTATAGCGGGACGGAGCACAGATACGCAGTATTTT. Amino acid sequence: CASSVAPIAGRSTDTQYF. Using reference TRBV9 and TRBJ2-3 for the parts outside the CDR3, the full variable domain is DSGVTQTPKHLITATGQRVTLRCSPRSGDLSVYWYQQSLDQGLQFLIQYYNGEERAKGNILERFSAQQFPDLHSELNLSSLELGDSALYFCASSVAPIAGRSTDTQYFGPGTRLTVL.

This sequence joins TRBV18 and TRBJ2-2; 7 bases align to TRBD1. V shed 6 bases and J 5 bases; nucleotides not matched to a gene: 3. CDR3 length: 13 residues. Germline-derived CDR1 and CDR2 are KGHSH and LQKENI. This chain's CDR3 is CASSGDRTGELFF. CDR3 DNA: TGTGCCAGCTCCGGGGACAGAACCGGGGAGCTGTTTTTT.

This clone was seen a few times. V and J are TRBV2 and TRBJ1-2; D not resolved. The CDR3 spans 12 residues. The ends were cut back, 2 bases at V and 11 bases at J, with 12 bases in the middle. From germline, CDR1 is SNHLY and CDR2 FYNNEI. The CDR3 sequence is CASSEYWIEYTF. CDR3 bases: TGTGCCAGCAGTGAATATTGGATAGAGTACACCTTC.

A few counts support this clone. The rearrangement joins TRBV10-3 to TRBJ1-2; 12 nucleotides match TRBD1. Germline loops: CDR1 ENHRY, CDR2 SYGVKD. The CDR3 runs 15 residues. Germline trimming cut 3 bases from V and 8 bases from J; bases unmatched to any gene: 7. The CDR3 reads CAISEPGQGAKGYTF. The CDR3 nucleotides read TGTGCCATCAGTGAACCGGGACAGGGGGCGAAAGGCTACACCTTC.

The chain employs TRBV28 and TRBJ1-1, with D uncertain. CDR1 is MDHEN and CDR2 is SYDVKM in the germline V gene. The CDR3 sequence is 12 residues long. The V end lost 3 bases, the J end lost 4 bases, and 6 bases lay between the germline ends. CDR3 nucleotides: TGTGCCAGCAGTTTGCGGATCACTGAAGCTTTCTTT. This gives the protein CASSLRITEAFF.

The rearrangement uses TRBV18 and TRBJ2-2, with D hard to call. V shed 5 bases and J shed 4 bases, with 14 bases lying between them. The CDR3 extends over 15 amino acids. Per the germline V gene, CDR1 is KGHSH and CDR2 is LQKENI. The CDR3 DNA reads TGTGCCAGCTCAGCGGCGGATTTTTCCACCGGGGAGCTGTTTTTT. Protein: CASSAADFSTGELFF.

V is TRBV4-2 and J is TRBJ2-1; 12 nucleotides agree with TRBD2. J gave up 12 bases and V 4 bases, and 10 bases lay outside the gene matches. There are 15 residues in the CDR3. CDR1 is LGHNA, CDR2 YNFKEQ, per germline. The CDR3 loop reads CASSPWASGRVWQFF. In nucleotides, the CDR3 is TGTGCCAGCAGCCCCTGGGCTAGCGGGAGGGTTTGGCAGTTCTTC.

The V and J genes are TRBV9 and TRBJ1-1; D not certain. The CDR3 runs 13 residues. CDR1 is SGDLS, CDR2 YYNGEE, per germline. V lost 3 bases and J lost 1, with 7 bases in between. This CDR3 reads CASSADENTEAFF. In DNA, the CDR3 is TGTGCCAGCAGCGCAGATGAGAACACTGAAGCTTTCTTT.

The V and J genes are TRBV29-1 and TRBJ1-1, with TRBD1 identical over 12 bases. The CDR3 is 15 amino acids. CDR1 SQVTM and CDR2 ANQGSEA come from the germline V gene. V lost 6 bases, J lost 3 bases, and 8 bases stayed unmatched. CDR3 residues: CSVPGQGALYTEAFF. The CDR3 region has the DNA TGCAGCGTCCCGGGACAGGGGGCTTTATACACTGAAGCTTTCTTT.

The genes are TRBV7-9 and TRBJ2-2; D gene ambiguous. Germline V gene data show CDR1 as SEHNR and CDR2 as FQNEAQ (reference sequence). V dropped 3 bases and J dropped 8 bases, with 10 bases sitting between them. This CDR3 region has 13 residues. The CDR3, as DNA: TGTGCCAGCAGCTTTGGGTTCACGGGGGAGCTGTTTTTT. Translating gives CASSFGFTGELFF.